One sample yielded the 6 T cell receptor beta chains listed below, sequenced in a study of healthy donors' naive CD4 and CD8 T cells. TCR libraries were built from about 500 ng of total RNA by linear amplification. MiXCR, applied by TCRdb to the reads, yields one record per CDR3 protein. The sample records approximately 200,000 distinct CDR3 sequences, 65% to 80% being singletons. Specimen: naive CD4+ and CD8+ T cells sorted from blood, pooled from several donors. All receptors derive from a pool of human donors in good health; the sample pools cells from several healthy donors.

The chain links TRBV19 to TRBJ1-2; 9 bases map to TRBD1. Trimming at V came to 7 bases and at J to 5 bases, leaving 8 bases not matched to a gene. The CDR3 is 14 residues long. Germline V gene data show CDR1 as LNHDA and CDR2 as SQIVND (reference sequence). The CDR3: CASIPKDRGYGYTF. DNA of the CDR3: TGTGCCAGTATCCCCAAAGACAGGGGGTATGGCTACACCTTC. The entire variable domain, with the rest obtained from reference TRBV19 and TRBJ1-2, is as follows: DGGITQSPKYLFRKEGQNVTLSCEQNLNHDAMYWYRQDPGQGLRLIYYSQIVNDFQKGDIAEGYSVSREKKESFPLTVTSAQKNPTAFYLCASIPKDRGYGYTFGSGTRLTVV.

This clonotype was picked up a small number of times. V is TRBV29-1 and J is TRBJ2-7, with 8 bases matching TRBD1. The CDR3 has 13 amino acids. Losses at the gene ends were 7 bases for V and 6 bases for J; bases not matched to a gene: 11. The germline CDR1 and CDR2 sequences are SQVTM and ANQGSEA. DNA for the CDR3: TGCAGCGCACTGAGACAGGGGAACGGCGAGCAGTACTTC. It yields the protein CSALRQGNGEQYF.

This chain connects TRBV29-1 to TRBJ1-4, with D perhaps TRBD1 (5 bases). This CDR3 spans 10 amino acids. V lost 7 bases, J lost 5 bases, and 5 bases lay in between. Germline lookup yields CDR1 SQVTM and CDR2 ANQGSEA. The CDR3 protein is CSGGNEKLFF. The CDR3 DNA reads as TGCAGCGGGGGGAATGAAAAACTGTTTTTT.

This chain uses TRBV29-1 with TRBJ2-3; D remains unclear. The V gene lost 4 bases and the J gene lost 0 bases, with 8 bases spanning the gap. The CDR3 contains 13 residues. CDR1 and CDR2 (germline): SQVTM, ANQGSEA. This CDR3 reads CSVAGRSTDTQYF. The DNA of the CDR3 is TGCAGCGTTGCAGGCAGGAGCACAGATACGCAGTATTTT.

Concerning this clonotype itself: At one end the junction does not follow the germline gene, possibly because of a read error. This sequence joins TRBV5-4 and TRBJ2-1; TRBD1 matches at 7 bases. Germline values: CDR1 SGHNT, CDR2 YYREEE (reference sequence). There are 13 residues in the CDR3. The CDR3 DNA is TGTACCAGCAGCTTGGACAGGTACAATGAGCAGTTCTTC. Translated: CTSSLDRYNEQFF. Drawing the rest from reference TRBV5-4 and TRBJ2-1, the complete variable domain is ETGVTQSPTHLIKTRGQQVTLRCSSQSGHNTVSWYQQALGQGPQFIFQYYREEENGRGNFPPRFSGLQFPNYSSELNVNALELDDSALYLCTSSLDRYNEQFFGPGTRLTVL.

The chain links TRBV29-1 to TRBJ1-1, with TRBD1 identical over 7 bases. J lost 5 bases, V lost 7 bases, and 13 bases had no gene match. Germline V gene lookup returns CDR1 SQVTM and CDR2 ANQGSEA. There are 14 residues in the CDR3. The CDR3 DNA follows: TGCAGCGCGGGGAGACAGGGCGTGGGGACTGAAGCTTTCTTT. Amino acid sequence: CSAGRQGVGTEAFF.